This paragraph reports one T cell receptor beta chain. Its cognate antigen is unknown. CDR1 SGHDN and CDR2 FVKESK come from the germline V gene. The CDR3 length is 12 residues. V was clipped by 0 bases and J by 10 bases, with 7 bases between them. This entry comes from a study of T cell clonotyping in hematopoietic cell transplantation. Study findings and constraints: Recipient TCR diversity dropped after transplant; expanded clonotypes rose from day 30 to 180. At the given depth, recipient repertoires were over 95% de novo clonotypes.

Measured with immunoSEQ multiplex PCR; TCRdb has only the in-frame clones, and not every one. The table has 30,000 to 45,000 clones, approximately 88% seen once. Sequencing was carried out using peripheral blood mononuclear cells. The chain has TRBV14 and TRBJ2-1; D remains unclear. The sequence was collected from a woman between 40 and 55 years old in good health. Some clones in this sample may be carry-over from other donors' samples. This CDR3 is CASSQEFREQFF. CDR3 DNA sequence: TGTGCCAGCAGCCAAGAATTTCGGGAGCAGTTCTTC.